These 32 T cell receptor beta chains were all obtained from the same sample, sequenced in a study of T cell responses to AZD1222 COVID-19 vaccine. The data were produced by immunoSEQ multiplex PCR, yet TCRdb's version contains in-frame clones alone and is incomplete. The profile shows about 67,000 clones, around 80% of them singletons. The sequencing used peripheral blood, collected on day 0 of AZD1222 vaccination. The receptors here all came from an adult in good health.

The CDR3, as DNA: TGTGCCAGTATTCCGGACAGCATGAACACTGAAGCTTTCTTT. It specifies CASIPDSMNTEAFF. The chain carries TRBV19 and TRBJ1-1, with D possibly being TRBD1 (6 bases). Germline V gives CDR1 LNHDA, CDR2 SQIVND (reference sequence). Deletions cut 7 bases from V and 0 bases from J, with 12 bases between. The CDR3 has 14 amino acids.

The chain has TRBV28 and TRBJ1-2; 7 bases are shared with TRBD1. The CDR3 covers 16 residues. Germline trimming cut 5 bases from V and 4 bases from J; bases unmatched to any gene: 13. In germline, CDR1 is MDHEN, CDR2 SYDVKM. CDR3 sequence reads: CASSPYLTGSGYGYTF. CDR3 nucleotides: TGTGCCAGCAGTCCCTATTTGACAGGGAGCGGCTATGGCTACACCTTC.

The rearrangement uses TRBV28 and TRBJ1-5; tentative D call: TRBD1 (6 bases). Trimming shortened V by 5 bases and J by 10 bases, and 9 bases separated the two germline ends. The CDR3 has 11 residues. CDR1 MDHEN and CDR2 SYDVKM come from the germline V gene. CDR3 DNA: TGTGCCAGCAGTGGAGGGGGTCCCCAGCATTTT. This codes for CASSGGGPQHF. The full variable domain, rest sourced from reference TRBV28 and TRBJ1-5, is DVKVTQSSRYLVKRTGEKVFLECVQDMDHENMFWYRQDPGLGLRLIYFSYDVKMKEKGDIPEGYSVSREKKERFSLILESASTNQTSMYLCASSGGGPQHFGDGTRLSIL.

This chain uses TRBV7-2 with TRBJ1-3; D unclear. Germline CDR1 reads SGHTA; CDR2 reads FQGNSA. CDR3 length: 14 amino acids. The germline V and J ends were trimmed by 5 bases and 0 bases, with 8 bases remaining between them. CDR3 nucleotide sequence: TGTGCCAGCAGCCCGGGGAACTCTGGAAACACCATATATTTT. Protein: CASSPGNSGNTIYF.

The chain is built from TRBV28 and TRBJ1-2; D may be TRBD1 (6 bases). Trimming pared 6 bases from V and 7 bases from J, leaving 18 bases between. Looked up from germline, CDR1 is MDHEN and CDR2 is SYDVKM. There are 14 residues in the CDR3. CDR3 region: CASSFPQGNSGYTF. The DNA for the CDR3 is TGTGCCAGCAGCTTTCCACAGGGAAACAGTGGCTACACCTTC.

The chain uses TRBV15 and TRBJ1-1; D is possibly TRBD1 (5 bases). The CDR3 totals 14 residues. Germline V gene data show CDR1 as LNHNV and CDR2 as YYDKDF (reference sequence). V was trimmed by 0 bases and J by 11 bases, leaving 16 bases between them. CDR3 nucleotide sequence: TGTGCCACCAGCAGAGATCTTGGGGGTTGGGAGGCTTTCTTT. Its protein is CATSRDLGGWEAFF.

The chain carries TRBV7-9 and TRBJ2-1, with TRBD2 identical over 9 bases. J gave up 0 bases and V 5 bases, and 2 bases lay outside the gene matches. This CDR3 is built from 15 residues. Looked up from germline, CDR1 is SEHNR and CDR2 is FQNEAQ (reference sequence). The CDR3 loop reads CASSHSGGSYNEQFF. CDR3 DNA sequence: TGTGCCAGCAGCCATAGCGGGGGCTCCTACAATGAGCAGTTCTTC.

As DNA, the CDR3 is TGTGCCAGCAGCGTTGGGCCCAAGGGACCCCAGCATTTT. It encodes CASSVGPKGPQHF. The chain combines TRBV7-3 with TRBJ1-5; D ambiguous. The V gene's germline CDR1 is SGHTA and CDR2 FQGTGA. The CDR3 totals 13 residues. Trimming cost V 5 bases and J 10 bases, with 15 bases left between them.

This clone was observed a few times. V and J are TRBV4-2 and TRBJ2-7, with TRBD2 matching over 8 bases. Germline V gene data show CDR1 as LGHNA and CDR2 as YNFKEQ. The CDR3 contains 16 residues. After removal of 0 bases from V and 1 base from J, the junction contained 5 bases not matched to a gene. The CDR3 loop is CASSQEPSGSSYEQYF. DNA of the CDR3: TGTGCCAGCAGCCAAGAACCCAGCGGGAGTTCCTACGAGCAGTACTTC.

The chain uses TRBV7-3 and TRBJ2-1; D is uncertain. This CDR3 is built from 12 residues. Deletions cut 2 bases from V and 13 bases from J, with 12 bases between. CDR1 is SGHTA and CDR2 is FQGTGA in the germline V gene. The CDR3 sequence is CASSLPVSPQFF. DNA of the CDR3: TGTGCCAGCAGCTTACCGGTCAGTCCCCAGTTCTTC.

This chain joins TRBV21-1 and TRBJ2-1; no DNA check was done on the table's D call, TRBD1. TRBV21-1 is deemed a pseudogene. This CDR3 contains 15 residues. The CDR3 region has the DNA TGTGCCAGCAGCCCTCACAGGGAATCCTACAATGAGCAGTTCTTC. It encodes CASSPHRESYNEQFF.

This clone was recorded a few times. This chain connects TRBV4-2 to TRBJ1-4; no reliable D call. Trimming removed 4 bases from V and 5 bases from J, with 14 bases in between. Per the germline V gene, CDR1 is LGHNA and CDR2 is YNFKEQ. The CDR3 covers 15 residues. CDR3 region: CASSRTAGQNEKLFF. The CDR3 coding sequence is TGTGCCAGCAGCCGCACGGCAGGTCAGAATGAAAAACTGTTTTTT.

V usage is TRBV28 and J usage is TRBJ2-7; TRBD2 aligns across 13 bases. The CDR3 contains 17 residues. V was pared by 5 bases and J by 6 bases, with 13 bases of the junction left unmatched. Germline CDR1 is MDHEN and CDR2 is SYDVKM. For the CDR3, the DNA is TGTGCCAGCAGTCTCGGACTAGCGGGGGCGTGGAGGAGCGAGCAGTACTTC. This encodes CASSLGLAGAWRSEQYF.

V gene TRBV4-3 combines with J gene TRBJ1-1, with TRBD1 identical over 10 bases. Germline V CDR1 and CDR2: LGHNA, YSLEER. The CDR3 contains 15 residues. J gave up 1 base and V 3 bases, and 2 bases lay outside the gene matches. The CDR3 DNA is TGCGCCAGCAGCCAGGGGACAGGGGCGAACACTGAAGCTTTCTTT. Its translation is CASSQGTGANTEAFF.

This chain connects TRBV30 to TRBJ2-5; either TRBD1 or TRBD2 may fit D (5 bases each). Germline CDR1 reads GTSNPN; CDR2 reads SVGIG (reference sequence). This CDR3 has 15 amino acids. Between the trimmed V and J ends, which lost 4 bases and 2 bases, there was a span of 17 bases. CDR3 loop: CAWTSGTPNQETQYF. The CDR3 DNA reads TGTGCCTGGACATCTGGGACCCCAAATCAAGAGACCCAGTACTTC. Together with reference TRBV30 and TRBJ2-5, the CDR3 gives the full variable domain: SQTIHQWPATLVQPVGSPLSLECTVEGTSNPNLYWYRQAAGRGLQLLFYSVGIGQISSEVPQNLSASRPQDRQFILSSKKLLLSDSGFYLCAWTSGTPNQETQYFGPGTRLLVL.

This clone was picked up a small number of times. The DNA for the CDR3 is TGTGCCAGCAGTCTACTCTTGGGACAGGGGGGATTTCCTAACTATGGCTACACCTTC. Encoded protein: CASSLLLGQGGFPNYGYTF. The rearrangement uses TRBV6-6 and TRBJ1-2, with TRBD1 matching 11 bases. The trim removed 5 bases at V and 0 bases at J, leaving 14 bases unmatched. This CDR3 is built from 19 residues. Germline V gene sequence: CDR1 MNHNY, CDR2 SVGAGI (reference sequence).

This chain joins TRBV4-3 and TRBJ2-7; 11 bases fit TRBD1. Trimming at V came to 3 bases and at J to 4 bases, leaving 5 bases not matched to a gene. The CDR3 extends over 15 amino acids. Per germline, CDR1 LGHNA and CDR2 YSLEER. CDR3 amino acids: CASSQGGQGAYEQYF. The CDR3 DNA is TGCGCCAGCAGCCAGGGCGGACAGGGGGCATACGAGCAGTACTTC.

This chain connects TRBV6-4 to TRBJ2-1; no definite D call. Trimming removed 4 bases from V and 0 bases from J, with 4 bases in between. This CDR3 comprises 13 residues. Germline V gene data show CDR1 as MRHNA and CDR2 as SNTAGT. CDR3 sequence: CASSANSYNEQFF. The DNA of the CDR3 is TGTGCCAGCAGTGCAAACTCCTACAATGAGCAGTTCTTC.

J is TRBJ2-2 and V is TRBV19, with D possibly matching TRBD2 (6 bases). Trimming stripped 3 bases from V and 4 bases from J, with 12 bases between. The CDR3 loop spans 15 amino acids. Per germline, CDR1 LNHDA and CDR2 SQIVND (reference sequence). This chain's CDR3 is CASSMARGSTGELFF. CDR3 sequence (DNA): TGTGCCAGTAGTATGGCCCGGGGGAGCACCGGGGAGCTGTTTTTT.

The chain employs TRBV28 and TRBJ1-1; D is unresolved. Germline CDR1 reads MDHEN; CDR2 reads SYDVKM. The CDR3 loop spans 12 amino acids. Between the trimmed V and J ends, which lost 6 bases and 6 bases, there was a span of 11 bases. The DNA for the CDR3 is TGTGCCAGCAGCTACCCAACACCTGAAGCTTTCTTT. Protein sequence: CASSYPTPEAFF.

The CDR3 sequence is CASSNLPGGTRYGYTF. For the CDR3, the DNA is TGTGCCAGTAGTAACCTCCCAGGGGGAACTCGGTATGGCTACACCTTC. The chain is built from TRBV19 and TRBJ1-2; 7 nucleotides match TRBD1. The V gene end was trimmed by 4 bases and the J gene end by 5 bases; junction bases not matched to a gene: 13. Germline CDR1 and CDR2: LNHDA and SQIVND (reference sequence). CDR3 length equals 16 residues.

Comment on this clone: The sample carries other DNA sequences with the same CDR3. The rearrangement joins TRBV9 to TRBJ2-5, with 9 nucleotides matching TRBD2. The CDR3 extends over 15 amino acids. CDR1 SGDLS and CDR2 YYNGEE come from the germline V gene. The V segment lost 0 bases and the J segment 5 bases; nucleotides outside the gene matches: 5. The CDR3 loop reads CASSVDSGRGETQYF. CDR3 in DNA: TGTGCCAGCAGCGTAGATAGCGGGAGAGGTGAGACCCAGTACTTC.

The rearrangement joins TRBV6-6 to TRBJ2-1, with TRBD2 identical over 10 bases. CDR1 MNHNY and CDR2 SVGAGI come from the germline V gene (reference sequence). The CDR3 runs to 16 residues. V dropped 3 bases and J dropped 5; count of bases not matched to a gene: 7. CDR3 sequence: CASSYTSGANDNEQFF. CDR3 DNA sequence: TGTGCCAGCAGTTATACTAGCGGGGCGAACGACAATGAGCAGTTCTTC.

The chain recombines TRBV12-5 with TRBJ1-5; 10 bases match TRBD1. The germline V gene has CDR1 LGHNT and CDR2 FRNRAP. The V gene end was trimmed by 7 bases and the J gene end by 3 bases; junction bases not matched to a gene: 3. The CDR3 is made up of 14 amino acids. Here the CDR3 reads CASARQGANQPQHF. CDR3 DNA: TGTGCTAGTGCGAGACAGGGGGCCAATCAGCCCCAGCATTTT.

V usage is TRBV7-2 and J usage is TRBJ2-7; TRBD2 agrees at 10 bases. The V gene end was trimmed by 2 bases and the J gene end by 6 bases; junction bases not matched to a gene: 7. The CDR3 contains 15 residues. Germline loops: CDR1 SGHTA, CDR2 FQGNSA. The DNA of the CDR3 is TGTGCCAGCAGCTTAAGGACTAGCGGTCGGGGCGAGCAGTACTTC. It yields the protein CASSLRTSGRGEQYF.

The chain employs TRBV7-9 and TRBJ1-2; TRBD1 is a possible D gene (6 bases). V gave up 4 bases and J gave up 2 bases, with 20 bases separating them. The CDR3 has 17 amino acids. Germline CDR1 reads SEHNR; CDR2 reads FQNEAQ (reference sequence). Here the CDR3 DNA reads TGTGCCAGCAGCTCCAAACCGAAGGACAGTGTGAACTATGGCTACACCTTC. This encodes CASSSKPKDSVNYGYTF.

This chain connects TRBV23-1 to TRBJ2-1; D perhaps matches TRBD2 (6 bases). TRBV23-1 qualifies as an ORF whose function is uncertain. This CDR3 is 18 amino acids long. Trimming took off 0 bases at V and 0 bases at J, with 15 bases between the two ends. The CDR3 region is CASSQSPIGGCSYNEQFF. CDR3 coding DNA: TGCGCCAGCAGTCAATCGCCAATCGGGGGATGCTCCTACAATGAGCAGTTCTTC.

This clone turned up a few times. The chain carries TRBV3-1 (or the pseudogene TRBV3-2) and TRBJ1-3; D call uncertain. Trimming left V 0 bases short and J 4 bases short, with 13 bases between. This CDR3 contains 16 residues. CDR1 is LGHDT and CDR2 is YNNKEL in the germline V gene (reference sequence). CDR3 in DNA: TGTGCCAGCAGCCAAGAGGGGTTTCTTTGGGGAAACACCATATATTTT. This encodes CASSQEGFLWGNTIYF.

The chain links TRBV7-9 to TRBJ2-7; D possibly matches TRBD1 or TRBD2 (7 bases each). V dropped 0 bases and J dropped 2 bases, with 11 bases sitting between them. Germline values: CDR1 SEHNR, CDR2 FQNEAQ (reference sequence). This CDR3 is built from 15 residues. CDR3: CASSLATGRAYEQYF. CDR3 coding DNA: TGTGCCAGCAGCTTAGCGACAGGGAGGGCCTACGAGCAGTACTTC.

The chain links TRBV9 to TRBJ2-1; 11 bases align to TRBD2. The J segment lost 6 bases and the V segment lost 4 bases, leaving 9 bases of the junction unmatched. CDR1 is SGDLS, CDR2 YYNGEE, per germline. The length of the CDR3 is 16 residues. In nucleotides, the CDR3 is TGTGCCAGCAGCCATTCTTCTAGCGGGGGGTCCAATGAGCAGTTCTTC. It is translated as CASSHSSSGGSNEQFF.

The chain recombines TRBV7-9 with TRBJ1-2; possible D gene TRBD1, 6 bases. The CDR3 runs to 14 residues. V was cut by 2 bases and J by 7 bases, with 14 bases left in between. Germline assignment: CDR1 SEHNR and CDR2 FQNEAQ (reference sequence). In DNA form, the CDR3 reads TGTGCCAGCAGCTTAATTCACAGGGTTGTTGGCTACACCTTC. Its protein product is CASSLIHRVVGYTF.

The chain uses TRBV5-6 and TRBJ2-5, with 7 bases fitting TRBD2. Germline V CDR1 and CDR2: SGHDT, YYEEEE. The CDR3 loop spans 15 amino acids. The J segment lost 3 bases and the V segment lost 4 bases, leaving 9 bases of the junction unmatched. The CDR3 protein is CASSEAGTTEETQYF. The CDR3 bases are TGTGCCAGCAGCGAAGCCGGGACTACCGAAGAGACCCAGTACTTC.